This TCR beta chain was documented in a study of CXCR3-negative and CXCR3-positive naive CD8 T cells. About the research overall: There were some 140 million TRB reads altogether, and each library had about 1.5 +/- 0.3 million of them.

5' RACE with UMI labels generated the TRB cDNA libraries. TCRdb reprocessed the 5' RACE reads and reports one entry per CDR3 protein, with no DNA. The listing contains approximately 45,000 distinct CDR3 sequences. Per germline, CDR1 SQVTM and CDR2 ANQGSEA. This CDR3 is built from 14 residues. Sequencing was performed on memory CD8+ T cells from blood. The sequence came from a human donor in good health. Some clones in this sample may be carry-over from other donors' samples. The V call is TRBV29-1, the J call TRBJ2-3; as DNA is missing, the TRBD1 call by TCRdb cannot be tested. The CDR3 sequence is CSVEDGTSSYTQYF.